What follows describes a single T cell receptor (beta chain). This sample is drawn from a study of shared clonotypes between healthy human individuals. Looking at the study overall: Aged between 18 and 49, the donors were two women and a few men.

Trimming pared 3 bases from V and 1 base from J, leaving 11 bases between. There are 15 residues in the CDR3. Germline V gives CDR1 SGHTA, CDR2 FQGNSA. Assay execution took place at the deep level. Original processing methods: Filtering differed for immunoSEQ, which gave only junction sequences without quality scores. Here immunoSEQ multiplex PCR was the method, and the copy in TCRdb shows in-frame clones only, minus some. The V and J calls and clone size are taken from that table; D and trimming were inferred from the DNA. This sample has 450,000 to 600,000 clones, with 79% found just once. The origin of this receptor is a woman aged 35 to 49 in good health. Some clones in this sample may be carry-over from other donors' samples. Sequenced: PBMCs. The V call is TRBV7-2, the J call TRBJ2-3; no clear D. The CDR3 loop reads CASSLVTGGTDTQYF. The CDR3 DNA is TGTGCCAGCAGCTTGGTGACGGGCGGCACAGATACGCAGTATTTT.